By sample share, the clone carrying this T cell receptor (beta chain) is medium-sized. The antigen remains undetermined. TRB rearrangements spanning V, D and J were amplified using mixed TRB-A/B primers. Using its own MiXCR run on the multiplex PCR reads, TCRdb lists one record per CDR3 protein. The sample lists 10,000 to 15,000 distinct CDR3 sequences; roughly 35% were seen once. TCR beta rearrangements were amplified from peripheral blood genomic DNA. The data stem from a study of T cell repertoires in aging, cancer and after chemotherapy. On the study more broadly: Millions of TCR reads were in the whole dataset.

Study observations and caveats: In healthy donors, age-related TCR diversity loss mainly reflected lost richness.

Germline-derived CDR1 and CDR2 are SQVTM and ANQGSEA. This CDR3 is 12 amino acids long. Trimming cost V 7 bases and J 8 bases, with 17 bases left between them. This chain uses TRBV29-1 with TRBJ2-5; weak D call: TRBD1 (8 bases). The sequenced sample was blood. The clonotype was recovered from a human donor in good health. The donor label of this sample is uncertain. As DNA, the CDR3 is TGCAGCGCGTACAGGGGGGGGAGTACCCAGTACTTC. Protein product: CSAYRGGSTQYF.